This T cell receptor (beta chain) emerged from a study of regulatory T cells in long-lasting Graves disease. The overall study: Graves' cases, newly diagnosed, had used antithyroid drugs under 3 months.

CDR3 length: 16 residues. The germline V gene encodes CDR1 MNHEY and CDR2 SMNVEV (reference sequence). The V and J ends lost 6 bases and 1 base respectively, with 18 bases between them. This clonotype came up many times. As for time point: newly diagnosed GD, antithyroid drugs for less than 3 months. From RNA extracted from PBMCs, the TCR library was made. In building TCR beta libraries, iRepertoire HTBI primers were used together with Arm-PCR of CDR3 regions. TCRdb re-analysed the multiplex PCR reads in MiXCR, keeping a single row per CDR3 protein. Of around 400,000 distinct CDR3 sequences listed, about 15% are singletons. The same data also contributed to another study, on T cells in Graves' hyperthyroidism and ophthalmopathy. That source adds: Diagnoses were established using clinical symptoms, serum thyroxine and TRAb, thyroid ultrasound and orbital computed tomography. A set of HTBI primers served as the primers for a first-round RT-PCR of the TCR CDR3. In the blood, most expanded thyroid clonotypes above 0.001 appeared as well.

This TCR derives from a woman aged 40 to 50 with Graves disease. The chain has TRBV27 and TRBJ1-1; D possibly corresponds to TRBD1 (5 bases). Sequencing used peripheral blood mononuclear cells (PBMCs), obtained at new diagnosis, from a patient treated with antithyroid drugs. CDR3 bases: TGTGCCAGCAGAACGGCAAGTGGGGCCCGGAACACTGAAGCTTTCTTT. Translation gives CASRTASGARNTEAFF.